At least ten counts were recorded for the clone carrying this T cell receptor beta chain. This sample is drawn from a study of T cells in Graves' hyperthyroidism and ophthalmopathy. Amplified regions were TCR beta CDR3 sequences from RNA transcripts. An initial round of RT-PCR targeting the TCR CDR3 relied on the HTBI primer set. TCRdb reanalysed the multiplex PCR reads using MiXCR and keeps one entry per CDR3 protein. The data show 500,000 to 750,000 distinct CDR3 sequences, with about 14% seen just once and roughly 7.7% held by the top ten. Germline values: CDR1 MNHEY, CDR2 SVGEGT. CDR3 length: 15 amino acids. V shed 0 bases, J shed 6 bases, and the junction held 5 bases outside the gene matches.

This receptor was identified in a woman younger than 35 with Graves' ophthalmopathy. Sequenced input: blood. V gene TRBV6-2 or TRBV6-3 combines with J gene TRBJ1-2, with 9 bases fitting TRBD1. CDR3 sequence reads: CASSYSDRGFDGYTF. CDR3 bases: TGTGCCAGCAGTTACTCGGACAGGGGCTTTGATGGCTACACCTTC.